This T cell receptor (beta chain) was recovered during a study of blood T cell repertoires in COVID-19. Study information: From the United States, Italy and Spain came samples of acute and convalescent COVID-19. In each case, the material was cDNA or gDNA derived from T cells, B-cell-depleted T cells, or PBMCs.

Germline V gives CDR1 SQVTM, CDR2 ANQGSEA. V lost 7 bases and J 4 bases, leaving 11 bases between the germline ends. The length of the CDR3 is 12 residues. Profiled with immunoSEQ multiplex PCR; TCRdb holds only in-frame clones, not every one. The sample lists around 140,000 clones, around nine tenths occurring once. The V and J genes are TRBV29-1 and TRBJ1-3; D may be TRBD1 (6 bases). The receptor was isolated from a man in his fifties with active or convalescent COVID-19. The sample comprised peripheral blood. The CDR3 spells CSALGGGNTIYF. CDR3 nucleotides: TGCAGCGCCTTAGGGGGAGGAAACACCATATATTTT.